This T cell receptor beta chain was captured in a study of T cells after yellow fever vaccination. The germline gives CDR1 LGHNA, CDR2 YSLEER. V lost 1 base and J 3 bases, leaving 10 bases between the germline ends. There are 15 residues in the CDR3. TCRdb fed the 5' RACE reads into MiXCR, producing one record per CDR3 protein. The sample has 100,000 to 150,000 distinct CDR3 sequences; almost 9% are singletons. The chain carries TRBV4-3 and TRBJ1-5, with a weak D call TRBD1 (5 bases). The TCR comes from a man aged 18 to 35 who received the YFV17D yellow fever vaccine. Here the sequenced sample was CD8+ T cells sorted from PBMCs, taken on the day of the yellow fever booster vaccination. The CDR3 nucleotides are TGCGCCAGCAGCCAAGGGCCAGGGTACAATCAGCCCCAGCATTTT. Its protein product is CASSQGPGYNQPQHF.